The 18 T cell receptor beta chains below all came from one sample that was sequenced in a study of CD8+ T cells in alopecia areata. Reverse transcription of extracted RNA yielded cDNA, which provided the sequencing template. The method was immunoSEQ multiplex PCR; TCRdb's version includes in-frame clones alone and lacks a portion of them. The sample lists around 140,000 clones, approximately 50% seen once, with less than 8% in the top ten. Sequenced sample: CD4+ T cells sorted from blood. The receptor source for this set is a human donor with alopecia areata.

This chain uses TRBV5-1 with TRBJ2-7, with D uncertain. With 6 bases removed from V and 0 bases from J, the gap between germline ends came to 10 bases. Looked up from germline, CDR1 is SGHRS and CDR2 is YFSETQ. The CDR3 is made up of 13 amino acids. The CDR3 region has the DNA TGCGCCAGCACAACCTCACCCTCCTACGAGCAGTACTTC. It codes for CASTTSPSYEQYF.

This clone was detected only a few times. The chain links TRBV19 to TRBJ2-3, with a tentative D call TRBD2 (5 bases). Per germline, CDR1 LNHDA and CDR2 SQIVND (reference sequence). There are 9 residues in the CDR3. The V end lost 9 bases, the J end lost 11 bases, and 9 bases lay between the germline ends. In DNA, the CDR3 is TGTGCCAGGAGGACTTTGCAGTATTTT. This sequence encodes CARRTLQYF.

This clone was found a few times. This rearrangement joins TRBV5-1 to TRBJ1-2; 7 bases line up with TRBD1. J lost 8 bases, V lost 0 bases, and 7 bases had no gene match. Germline assignment: CDR1 SGHRS and CDR2 YFSETQ. The CDR3 loop spans 14 amino acids. DNA of the CDR3: TGCGCCAGCAGCTTGGGACAGGGTGGATTCGGCTACACCTTC. As protein: CASSLGQGGFGYTF.

This clone was recorded only once. The rearrangement joins TRBV15 to TRBJ2-7, with D tentatively TRBD1 (6 bases). From germline, CDR1 is LNHNV and CDR2 YYDKDF (reference sequence). The CDR3 is 14 amino acids. V lost 0 bases, J lost 4 bases, and 10 bases lay in between. The CDR3 sequence is CATSRDGGPYEQYF. CDR3 bases: TGTGCCACCAGCAGAGATGGGGGCCCATACGAGCAGTACTTC.

The chain employs TRBV27 and TRBJ2-3; 11 bases align to TRBD2. V gave up 3 bases and J gave up 7 bases; unmatched junction bases: 6. In germline, CDR1 is MNHEY, CDR2 SMNVEV (reference sequence). The length of the CDR3 is 15 residues. The CDR3 coding sequence is TGTGCCAGCAGTTTCACGACTAGCGGGACGAATACGCAGTATTTT. Its translation: CASSFTTSGTNTQYF.

The genes are TRBV29-1 and TRBJ2-1, with 8 bases lining up with TRBD2. This CDR3 is built from 14 residues. J gave up 10 bases and V 6 bases, and 14 bases lay outside the gene matches. Germline V gene data show CDR1 as SQVTM and CDR2 as ANQGSEA. The CDR3 nucleotides read TGCAGCGTCCTGAGCGGGAGAACCACCTGGGAGCAGTTCTTC. Translated: CSVLSGRTTWEQFF.

This clone showed up just a few times. V usage is TRBV6-5 and J usage is TRBJ1-1, with 7 bases lining up with TRBD1. Germline CDR1 is MNHEY and CDR2 is SVGAGI. The junction had 5 bases not matched to a gene; V was cut back by 4 bases and J by 6 bases. The CDR3 length is 13 residues. The CDR3 region is CASSFRGLSEAFF. CDR3 nucleotides: TGTGCCAGCAGTTTTAGGGGGCTTTCTGAAGCTTTCTTT.

This clone was seen only a few times. J is TRBJ1-1 and V is TRBV19, with TRBD1 matching over 9 bases. CDR3 length equals 15 residues. Germline values: CDR1 LNHDA, CDR2 SQIVND (reference sequence). V lost 3 bases, J lost 4 bases, and 6 bases stayed unmatched. CDR3 sequence reads: CASSIDRGLSTEAFF. The CDR3 DNA reads as TGTGCCAGTAGTATTGACAGGGGGTTGAGCACTGAAGCTTTCTTT.

This clone has a handful of counts. V usage is TRBV5-4 and J usage is TRBJ2-1; D unresolved. The germline gives CDR1 SGHNT, CDR2 YYREEE (reference sequence). The CDR3 sequence is 15 residues long. Between the trimmed V and J ends, which lost 0 bases and 0 bases, there was a span of 7 bases. This CDR3 is CASSLAGFSYNEQFF. The CDR3 region has the DNA TGTGCCAGCAGCTTGGCTGGCTTCTCCTACAATGAGCAGTTCTTC.

In this sample, this clone turned up a few times. V and J are TRBV5-1 and TRBJ1-5; no clear D. This CDR3 has 14 amino acids. V was trimmed by 0 bases and J by 7 bases, leaving 11 bases between them. Per the germline V gene, CDR1 is SGHRS and CDR2 is YFSETQ. CDR3 region: CASSLVIGGQPQHF. DNA of the CDR3: TGCGCCAGCAGCTTGGTTATAGGAGGGCAGCCCCAGCATTTT.

The chain uses TRBV29-1 and TRBJ2-5; D gene ambiguous. The CDR3 covers 13 residues. Germline lookup yields CDR1 SQVTM and CDR2 ANQGSEA. V was pared by 6 bases and J by 5 bases, with 16 bases between. The CDR3 nucleotides are TGCAGCGTCCTCGAACAGTTCCGGGAGACCCAGTACTTC. Protein sequence: CSVLEQFRETQYF. Complete variable domain (other parts from reference TRBV29-1 and TRBJ2-5): SAVISQKPSRDICQRGTSLTIQCQVDSQVTMMFWYRQQPGQSLTLIATANQGSEATYESGFVIDKFPISRPNLTFSTLTVSNMSPEDSSIYLCSVLEQFRETQYFGPGTRLLVL.

The V gene is TRBV30, the J gene TRBJ1-1, with TRBD1 as a possible D gene (5 bases). V gave up 3 bases and J gave up 4 bases, with 15 bases separating them. Germline CDR1 reads GTSNPN; CDR2 reads SVGIG (reference sequence). The CDR3 spans 14 residues. CDR3 nucleotide sequence: TGTGCCTGGAGCGCAGGGAGAATGGGCACTGAAGCTTTCTTT. Its protein is CAWSAGRMGTEAFF.

Comments on this clone: Different DNA sequences within this sample yield the same CDR3. The genes are TRBV29-1 and TRBJ1-5; the D gene is possibly TRBD1 (5 bases). V was cut by 6 bases and J by 0 bases, with 6 bases left in between. CDR1 is SQVTM and CDR2 is ANQGSEA in the germline V gene. The CDR3 runs 12 residues. The DNA of the CDR3 is TGCAGCGTAGGACATAGCAATCAGCCCCAGCATTTT. Protein sequence: CSVGHSNQPQHF.

The chain couples TRBV29-1 to TRBJ1-5, with D maybe TRBD1 (5 bases). Trimming took 2 bases from V and 3 from J, leaving 8 bases between them. The germline CDR1 and CDR2 sequences are SQVTM and ANQGSEA. This CDR3 region has 13 residues. CDR3 sequence: CSVELGTNQPQHF. Here the CDR3 DNA reads TGCAGCGTTGAACTCGGGACCAATCAGCCCCAGCATTTT.

This clone was counted only a few times. This chain connects TRBV28 to TRBJ2-1; 10 nucleotides match TRBD1. The CDR3 consists of 16 residues. After removal of 6 bases from V and 3 bases from J, the junction contained 8 bases not matched to a gene. Germline V gene lookup returns CDR1 MDHEN and CDR2 SYDVKM. The CDR3, as DNA: TGTGCCAGCAGCCCATCCGGGACAGGGGTCTACAATGAGCAGTTCTTC. Translation: CASSPSGTGVYNEQFF.

This clone has just a few counts. The CDR3 spells CASRQTSTSTDTQYF. The CDR3 DNA follows: TGTGCCAGCAGACAGACTAGTACGAGCACAGATACGCAGTATTTT. This chain uses TRBV6-4 with TRBJ2-3; weak D call: TRBD2 (6 bases). Between the trimmed V and J ends, which lost 6 bases and 0 bases, there was a span of 13 bases. In germline, CDR1 is MRHNA, CDR2 SNTAGT. There are 15 residues in the CDR3.

The chain joins TRBV29-1 to TRBJ2-7; either TRBD1 or TRBD2 may fit D (5 bases each). This CDR3 has 15 residues. The V end lost 4 bases, the J end lost 4 bases, and 20 bases lay between the germline ends. Per germline, CDR1 SQVTM and CDR2 ANQGSEA. CDR3 coding DNA: TGCAGCGTTGCAGAAGGGTCAGGGTGGGGGTACGAGCAGTACTTC. Its protein is CSVAEGSGWGYEQYF.

V is TRBV29-1 and J is TRBJ2-1; D perhaps matches TRBD1 (5 bases). V dropped 6 bases and J dropped 0 bases, with 15 bases sitting between them. CDR1 is SQVTM, CDR2 ANQGSEA, per germline. This CDR3 has 15 residues. CDR3 sequence: CSVARWTYSYNEQFF. As DNA, the CDR3 is TGCAGCGTCGCAAGATGGACATACTCCTACAATGAGCAGTTCTTC.